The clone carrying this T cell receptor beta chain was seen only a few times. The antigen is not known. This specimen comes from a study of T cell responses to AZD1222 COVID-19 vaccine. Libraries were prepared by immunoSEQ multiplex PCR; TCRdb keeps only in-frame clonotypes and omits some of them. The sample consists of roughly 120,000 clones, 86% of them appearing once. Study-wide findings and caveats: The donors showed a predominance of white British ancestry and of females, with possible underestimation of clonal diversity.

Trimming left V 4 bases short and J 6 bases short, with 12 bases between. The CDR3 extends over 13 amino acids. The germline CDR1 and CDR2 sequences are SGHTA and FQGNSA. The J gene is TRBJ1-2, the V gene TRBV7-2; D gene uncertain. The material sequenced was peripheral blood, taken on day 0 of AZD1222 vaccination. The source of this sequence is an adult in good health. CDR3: CASSSDPGDGYTF. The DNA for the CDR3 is TGTGCCAGCAGCTCAGACCCCGGTGATGGCTACACCTTC.